This T cell receptor (beta chain) appears in the sequencing data of a study of cytomegalovirus exposure and HLA in healthy donors (dated by TCRdb to 2016 to 2017). General notes on the study: An earlier analysis of fewer than 750 of the donors reported 250 to 350 Gb of sequence data and roughly 120 million unique TCR beta sequences obtained from approximately 180 million T cells. To predict cytomegalovirus infection status, the study combined high-throughput TCR immunosequencing, statistical association of individual TCRs with disease status, and machine learning. In the later analysis, no new phenotypic data were used to find candidate immune exposures; instead, reliance was placed on TCR beta sequences and their occurrence across donors. An early release covering roughly 600 HLA-typed donors comprised roughly 300 gigabases of sequencing data and approximately 80 million unique TCR sequences. The study aimed to test whether signatures of past pathogen exposure could be identified by cataloging public T cell receptors. The genetic ancestry cluster associated with self-reported Caucasian donors included over 65% of the 300 to 450 genotyped donors. The number of donors typed differed by locus, with roughly 620-630 for A, B, C, DRB1 and DQB1, around 500 for DQA1, under 610 for DPA1, and some 450 for DPB1. An earlier analysis of some 600 of the donors applied high-throughput TCR beta sequencing to assess whether each TCR beta V gene segment acted as functional or pseudogenic. In addition to the first cohort of hundreds of subjects, a separate validation cohort of under 150 different subjects was used. Both class I and class II loci were covered by HLA typing, at four-digit resolution. A few DR-DQ haplotypes were handled as single units for association and clustering because linkage in the cohort was strong. Every discovery cohort repertoire had been produced on one sequencing platform. Alongside the repertoire data, information on donor age, sex, ethnicity and CMV serostatus was compiled. A later genetic analysis used genome-wide SNP genotypes for 398 of the 666 donors, treating that subset as a discovery cohort. Among some 410 genotyped donors of the cohort, an average of roughly 230,000 unique TCR beta nucleotide sequences was sequenced per donor, of which roughly 17% were non-productive. Using immunosequencing, the study profiled T cell repertoires from fewer than 700 subjects and related those repertoires to cytomegalovirus serostatus. A later analysis re-analyzed previously published TCR beta repertoires from about 730 donors and added high-resolution HLA genotyping to study TCR occurrence patterns. Results the study describes overall, beyond this receptor: Most CMV-associated TCR beta chains appeared to be HLA-restricted in a later analysis, and the HLA associations seemed to be driven largely by CMV exposure. A total of roughly 160 TCR beta chains were listed by the study as associated with cytomegalovirus. In an earlier analysis of some 500 of the donors, most TCR beta V segments were observed in productive rearrangements about 87% or about 30% of the time, broadly matching IMGT annotations. When HLA alleles, especially DR and DQ, strongly co-occurred, TCR associations were difficult to assign to individual alleles. Linkage disequilibrium might explain the correlated functional status among segregating V segments, but an unknown experimental factor could not be ruled out. In a later analysis, some 18,000 TCR beta sequences were associated with specific HLA alleles at a false discovery rate of 0.05. Presence/absence analyses assumed roughly uniform sequencing depth across donors, an assumption that may not hold. The only immune exposure information available for the cohort was CMV serostatus. In a later analysis, HLA-associated TCR beta chains were found to be more clonally expanded and to have lower generation probabilities than equally common non-associated chains. Some IMGT-functional V segments, including TRBV6-2 and TRBV6-3, could not be told apart with the 87-base-pair reads, so those segments were excluded. Because some donors lacked HLA typing at each locus, the association tests relied only on the typed subset. The authors suggested that the approach could potentially be extended to other disease states and immunological phenotypes. Most TCR sequences were observed very rarely across donors, whereas some public TCRs were present in many individuals. A later genetic analysis associated a missense DCLRE1C variant with V-gene and J-gene trimming of TCR beta chains, and an independent cohort replicated the association. The cohort was sequenced for TCR beta chains only, and without alpha or paired-chain data the features that could be detected were limited. In vitro tests confirmed that a few of the cytomegalovirus-associated TCR beta chains recognize cytomegalovirus antigens. A cluster of highly shared sequence variants was judged likely to represent a technical artifact of the sequencing pipeline. In a later analysis, the rate of TCR association differed among HLA loci, with DRB1 alleles having the most associated TCRs and HLA-C alleles having the fewest. A later analysis reported that several top co-occurrence clusters appeared linked to parvovirus B19, influenza, CMV and Epstein-Barr virus. Because counts were too low, 15 to 20 rarely observed V segments, including chromosome 9 orphons, were left out of the earlier analysis of some 640 of the donors. A further reported finding was that TCR beta sequences accurately predicted the HLA-A and HLA-B alleles for most subjects in the first cohort. The classifier was reported to diagnose cytomegalovirus status with high specificity and sensitivity in both the original and validation cohorts. A later genetic analysis reported fewer N-insertions in productive TCRs among donors in an Asian-associated ancestry cluster than the approximately 670-donor mean.

In total, 500 to 700 healthy bone marrow donors made up the cohort. Cohort members were all nominally healthy when sampled, although unrecorded immune exposures were likely present. The donor tested CMV seropositive and was one of the 289 seropositive cohort members. Each donor provided a peripheral blood sample, and peripheral blood mononuclear cells were used for TCR beta sequencing. The Qiagen DNeasy Blood Extraction Kit was used to extract genomic DNA from the blood cell samples. On this clone itself: Its specific antigen is unknown. Per-base quality was not reported, and no clone a single base away is much larger than it.

The junction shows trimming of 0 bases on V and 2 bases on J, plus 8 bases between the germline ends. Looking up the germline V gene yields CDR1 SGHRS and CDR2 YFSETQ. The CDR3 runs 14 amino acids, cysteine and phenylalanine included. Just CDR3 DNA is preserved here, 42 bases in frame from base 1. Library prep was done by the immunoSEQ multiplex PCR assay. For the multiplex PCR, a mixture combining 60 forward primers for TCR Vbeta segments and 13 reverse primers for TCR Jbeta segments was used. A multiplex PCR assay on genomic DNA amplified the CDR3 region of rearranged TCR beta genes. The amplified TCR beta libraries were sequenced on the Illumina HiSeq System as 87-base-pair reads. The original pipeline was this. Across the 670 or so repertoires, a later analysis counted 80 million or so unique TCR beta chains, roughly 11 million of which were shared by at least two donors. Raw reads were error-corrected and collapsed into unique sequences by a nearest-neighbor algorithm in which closely related sequences were merged to remove PCR and sequencing errors. To assign V, D and J gene segments, CDR3 sequences were aligned to IMGT reference sequences. Each retained sequence needed at least a six-nucleotide match to both a V gene segment and a J gene segment. Rearrangements were called productive when the CDR3 lacked stop codons and stayed in frame with V and J; all others were non-productive. Following IMGT convention, CDR3 was defined as the stretch from the second conserved V-encoded cysteine up to the conserved J-encoded phenylalanine. Sequences without an unambiguous match to a single V gene segment were excluded from the earlier analysis of approximately 560 of the donors. In an earlier analysis of approximately 610 of the donors, V segments were called functional above 56.7% productive rearrangements and were called segregating when the between-donor standard deviation exceeded 5%. A statistical classification framework was built to diagnose cytomegalovirus status from the catalog of TCR beta chain sequences. In a later analysis, V and J genes were assigned by comparing TCR nucleotide sequences against IMGT/GENE-DB human TR gene sequences. The TCRdist pipeline was used in a later analysis to assign CDR3 sequences and most-parsimonious VDJ recombination scenarios. In a later analysis, every TCR beta chain was defined by the combination of its CDR3 amino acid sequence and its V-gene family, and reads without a unique V-gene family were dropped. In a later analysis, fewer than 600 highly shared, low-generation-probability nucleotide sequences were removed to address suspected cross-contamination and a sequencing artifact. For each public chain, a later analysis derived a clonal expansion index from normalized ranks of inferred template counts within each repertoire. In a later analysis, generation probabilities were computed with a VDJ recombination model fitted to out-of-frame rearrangements, and the resulting probabilities were checked against IGoR. In a later analysis, hypergeometric tests were used to score TCR-TCR, TCR-HLA and TCR-CMV co-occurrence, with a repertoire-size bias correction applied to TCR pairs. A later analysis estimated false discovery rates by permuting HLA or CMV assignments 20 times. In a later analysis, co-occurring TCRs were grouped with DBSCAN, and TCRdist sequence similarity was added when clustering was performed within HLA-allele-positive subsets. Co-occurrence clustering excluded repertoires with fewer than 30,000 or more than 120,000 public chains, plus five with anomalous nucleotide sharing. This is the immuneACCESS table as TCRdb keeps it, with only in-frame sequences that have V and J called. A part of the clones is gone; compared with another copy, unresolved V genes explain less than half, and the rest is unexplained. V and J calls and clone size are copied from that table; D and trimming were computed from the DNA. This sample holds tens of thousands of clones; about 77% were observed only once. Jointly, the top ten make up 6.8% of the sample.

The V gene is TRBV5-1 and the J gene is TRBJ1-2, with no confident D gene call. The sample taken for sequencing was PBMCs. The TCR comes from a man under 40 in good health and CMV-seropositive. The CDR3 region reads CASSLGTGNYGYTF. The DNA is TGCGCCAGCAGCTTGGGGACGGGAAACTATGGCTACACCTTC.